Below are 17 T cell receptor beta chains sequenced from a single sample in a study of cytomegalovirus exposure and HLA in healthy donors (dated by TCRdb to about 2017). Libraries came from the immunoSEQ multiplex PCR assay. A mixture of 60 forward primers for TCR Vbeta segments and 13 reverse primers for TCR Jbeta segments was used in the multiplex PCR. The table was pulled from immuneACCESS by TCRdb, which kept in-frame rearrangements only. Such tables lose some clones; where checked, under half of the loss comes from unresolved V genes, and the rest has no known cause. The sample profile shows about 270,000 clones; 72% of them were found once. The ten top clones hold 2% to 2.5% of the sample. The specimen was PBMCs. Every receptor here comes from a female donor in good health and CMV-seronegative.

The chain employs TRBV27 and TRBJ2-7; the match to TRBD2 covers 14 bases. The CDR3 contains 17 residues. Germline values: CDR1 MNHEY, CDR2 SMNVEV (reference sequence). Trimming at V came to 3 bases and at J to 7 bases, leaving 11 bases not matched to a gene. CDR3 region: CASSLSLTSGRAGEQYF. CDR3 sequence (DNA): TGTGCCAGCAGTTTGAGCCTGACTAGCGGGAGGGCGGGGGAGCAGTACTTC.

The J gene is TRBJ2-1, the V gene TRBV4-2; 10 bases align to TRBD1. This CDR3 spans 15 amino acids. The germline CDR1 and CDR2 sequences are LGHNA and YNFKEQ. The trim removed 5 bases at V and 9 bases at J, leaving 10 bases unmatched. CDR3 sequence: CASSVRDRGAVEQFF. The CDR3 DNA is TGTGCCAGCAGCGTTCGGGACAGGGGTGCCGTTGAGCAGTTCTTC.

V gene TRBV10-2 combines with J gene TRBJ2-3; D not resolved. Germline V gene lookup returns CDR1 WSHSY and CDR2 SAAADI. The CDR3 has 15 residues. V shed 3 bases and J shed 0 bases, with 10 bases lying between them. CDR3 in DNA: TGCGCCAGCAGTGATCCCAGTTTTAGCACAGATACGCAGTATTTT. It encodes CASSDPSFSTDTQYF.

The chain carries TRBV10-2 and TRBJ1-3, with 8 bases matching TRBD1. The CDR3 has 17 amino acids. V lost 1 base to trimming and J lost 0 bases; unmatched junction nucleotides: 5. The V gene's germline CDR1 is WSHSY and CDR2 SAAADI. The CDR3 region is CASSEFQGANSGNTIYF. DNA of the CDR3: TGCGCCAGCAGTGAGTTTCAGGGGGCCAACTCTGGAAACACCATATATTTT.

The chain links TRBV7-8 to TRBJ2-2, with 13 positions matching TRBD2. The V segment lost 5 bases and the J segment 5 bases; nucleotides outside the gene matches: 5. Germline assignment: CDR1 SGHVS and CDR2 FQNEAQ. This CDR3 is 16 amino acids long. CDR3 bases: TGTGCCAGCAGCCCGGGACTAGCGGGACGAACCGGGGAGCTGTTTTTT. This translates into CASSPGLAGRTGELFF.

This chain joins TRBV6-1 and TRBJ2-1; 14 positions match TRBD2. The V segment lost 4 bases and the J segment 9 bases; nucleotides outside the gene matches: 8. The CDR3 consists of 16 residues. Germline assignment: CDR1 MNHNS and CDR2 SASEGT. Here the CDR3 reads CASSGRLAGGWGEQFF. CDR3 sequence (DNA): TGTGCCAGCAGTGGACGACTAGCGGGAGGGTGGGGTGAGCAGTTCTTC.

The chain joins TRBV2 to TRBJ2-1; TRBD2 matches 13 bases. This CDR3 comprises 14 residues. From germline, CDR1 is SNHLY and CDR2 FYNNEI. V gave up 6 bases and J gave up 9 bases; unmatched junction bases: 5. For the CDR3, the DNA is TGTGCCAGCAGGGGGACTAGCGGGAACGGTGAGCAGTTCTTC. This sequence encodes CASRGTSGNGEQFF. Full variable domain (missing parts from reference TRBV2 and TRBJ2-1): EPEVTQTPSHQVTQMGQEVILRCVPISNHLYFYWYRQILGQKVEFLVSFYNNEISEKSEIFDDQFSVERPDGSNFTLKIRSTKLEDSAMYFCASRGTSGNGEQFFGPGTRLTVL.

This rearrangement joins TRBV2 to TRBJ2-6; 9 positions match TRBD1. Per germline, CDR1 SNHLY and CDR2 FYNNEI. This CDR3 has 16 residues. The trim removed 10 bases at V and 2 bases at J, leaving 9 bases unmatched. CDR3 bases: TGTGCCACCCAACCCGGGACAGGGCCTGGGGCCAACGTCCTGACTTTC. Translating it yields CATQPGTGPGANVLTF.

The chain links TRBV10-2 to TRBJ2-3, with 11 bases identical to TRBD2. The CDR3 loop spans 16 amino acids. J was trimmed by 5 bases and V by 4 bases; bases with no gene match: 8. CDR1 is WSHSY, CDR2 SAAADI, per germline. CDR3 nucleotides: TGCGCCAGCAGTGCGTCACTAGCGGGAGCGGTAGATACGCAGTATTTT. It yields the protein CASSASLAGAVDTQYF.

The J gene is TRBJ2-7, the V gene TRBV7-6; tentative D call: TRBD1 (5 bases). V lost 5 bases and J 6 bases, leaving 11 bases between the germline ends. CDR1 and CDR2 from the germline V gene are SGHVS and FNYEAQ. This CDR3 has 12 residues. Here the CDR3 reads CASSPDTSEQYF. For the CDR3, the DNA is TGTGCCAGCAGCCCGGACACAAGCGAGCAGTACTTC.

The chain links TRBV5-1 to TRBJ1-2, with D hard to call. CDR1 is SGHRS and CDR2 is YFSETQ in the germline V gene. The CDR3 length is 15 residues. The ends were cut back, 4 bases at V and 4 bases at J, with 17 bases in the middle. Written as DNA, the CDR3 is TGCGCCAGCAGCCCGGACTCAACCCCCGGCTATGGCTACACCTTC. Translated: CASSPDSTPGYGYTF.

This chain links TRBV6-5 with TRBJ1-3; D is perhaps TRBD1 (5 bases). V was shortened by 0 bases and J by 2 bases, with 8 bases between the two germline ends. Germline lookup yields CDR1 MNHEY and CDR2 SVGAGI. This CDR3 is 15 amino acids long. The CDR3 nucleotides read TGTGCCAGCAGTTACTCGGCCAGGGCTGGAAACACCATATATTTT. Translating it yields CASSYSARAGNTIYF.

The chain couples TRBV5-1 to TRBJ2-1; tentatively, D is TRBD2 (6 bases). Per germline, CDR1 SGHRS and CDR2 YFSETQ. This CDR3 spans 14 amino acids. Trimming shortened V by 4 bases and J by 6 bases, and 14 bases separated the two germline ends. The CDR3 region is CASSVGGPVNEQFF. CDR3 sequence (DNA): TGCGCCAGCAGCGTCGGAGGGCCGGTCAATGAGCAGTTCTTC.

About this clone itself: Germline is not matched at one junction end, which may reflect a read error. The chain links TRBV6-1 to TRBJ2-5; D may be TRBD2 (6 bases). CDR1 MNHNS and CDR2 SASEGT come from the germline V gene. The CDR3 covers 12 residues. CDR3 residues: CASSEAWDSHNF. CDR3 sequence (DNA): TGTGCCAGCAGTGAAGCCTGGGACTCGCATAACTTC.

With respect to this clone: Distinct nucleotide sequences in the sample also encode this CDR3. The rearrangement joins TRBV27 to TRBJ2-1, with TRBD2 identical over 11 bases. CDR3 length: 15 amino acids. V shed 2 bases and J 3 bases; nucleotides not matched to a gene: 0. The germline gives CDR1 MNHEY, CDR2 SMNVEV (reference sequence). This CDR3 is CASSLTSGSYNEQFF. In DNA, the CDR3 is TGTGCCAGCAGTTTAACTAGCGGGAGCTACAATGAGCAGTTCTTC.

This chain joins TRBV28 and TRBJ2-5, with D tentatively TRBD2 (5 bases). Germline loops: CDR1 MDHEN, CDR2 SYDVKM. With 3 bases removed from V and 4 bases from J, the gap between germline ends came to 27 bases. The length of the CDR3 is 19 residues. For the CDR3, the DNA is TGTGCCAGCAGTTTTTCAAGTTTTACTATTGGTAGCGTTGGAGAGACCCAGTACTTC. Translation: CASSFSSFTIGSVGETQYF.

V is TRBV19 and J is TRBJ1-1, with D perhaps TRBD1 (6 bases). The V gene's germline CDR1 is LNHDA and CDR2 SQIVND (reference sequence). Trimming took 4 bases from V and 7 from J, leaving 10 bases between them. This CDR3 comprises 12 residues. CDR3 DNA: TGTGCCAGTAGTACAGGACAGTTTGAAGCTTTCTTT. Translated, it gives CASSTGQFEAFF. Full variable domain (outside the CDR3, taken from reference TRBV19 and TRBJ1-1): DGGITQSPKYLFRKEGQNVTLSCEQNLNHDAMYWYRQDPGQGLRLIYYSQIVNDFQKGDIAEGYSVSREKKESFPLTVTSAQKNPTAFYLCASSTGQFEAFFGQGTRLTVV.